This TCR beta chain was found in a study of CD8 T cells in ankylosing spondylitis. Study results and caveats: Clones linked with disease were CD8+ and fairly uncommon in the peripheral blood.

TCRdb re-derived calls from the 5' RACE reads in MiXCR, one entry per CDR3 protein. The sample has about 310,000 distinct CDR3 sequences, less than 25% seen once; the top ten hold roughly 3.6%. With V trimmed by 5 bases and J by 9 bases, 11 bases remained unmatched. Germline CDR1 MNHEY, CDR2 SVGEGT. This CDR3 is built from 14 residues. This clonotype turned up a few times. Its antigen is not identified. V usage is TRBV6-2 or TRBV6-3 and J usage is TRBJ1-2, with TRBD1 identical over 8 bases. The sequence was obtained from a female donor with ankylosing spondylitis or in good health (not recorded which). The sequencing sample was made of blood, either unsorted or a sorted T cell fraction (not recorded which). CDR3 residues: CASSHLRQGARYTF. The CDR3 bases are TGTGCCAGCAGTCACCTTCGGCAGGGGGCCCGCTACACCTTC.